These T cell receptor beta chains were read from a single sample in a study of CD8+ T cells in alopecia areata. Only in-frame clones appear in the TCRdb table, and some are missing; sequencing was by immunoSEQ multiplex PCR. The table lists approximately 58,000 clones, roughly 46% of them singletons. The specimen sequenced was NKG2D-low CD8+ T cells sorted from blood. Receptor source: a human donor with alopecia areata. The CDR3 runs from the conserved cysteine through the conserved F or W. A D gene is named only where the DNA matches it firmly. The size entry is marked missing in some rows and otherwise reads once, few, many or a size class.

j_call d_call v_call clone_size cdr3_aa cdr3_nt
TRBJ2-1 - TRBV28 - CASSLKTDYEQFF TGTGCCAGCAGTTTAAAGACTGACTATGAGCAGTTCTTC
TRBJ2-7 TRBD2 TRBV7-3 - CASSLWAGGSYEQYF TGTGCCAGCAGCTTATGGGCGGGAGGGTCCTACGAGCAGTACTTC
TRBJ2-1 TRBD2 TRBV13 - CASSFRTSGTNEQFF TGTGCCAGCAGCTTCAGGACTAGCGGGACGAATGAGCAGTTCTTC
TRBJ2-3 - TRBV7-2 few CASSRDTQYF TGTGCCAGCAGCCGTGATACGCAGTATTTT
TRBJ1-2 - TRBV14 few CASSQDRRYGYTF TGTGCCAGCAGCCAAGATAGGAGGTATGGCTACACCTTC
TRBJ1-2 - TRBV29-1 once CSASGYGYTF TGCAGCGCATCAGGGTATGGCTACACCTTC
TRBJ1-2 - TRBV29-1 few CSVDSGPFYGYTF TGCAGCGTGGACTCCGGGCCCTTCTATGGCTACACCTTC
TRBJ2-7 - TRBV27 - CASRLSPYEQYF TGTGCCAGCAGGCTAAGTCCGTACGAGCAGTACTTC
TRBJ2-7 - TRBV11-2 few CASSFSGVEQYF TGTGCCAGCAGCTTTAGTGGGGTCGAGCAGTACTTC
TRBJ1-1 - TRBV7-2 - CASSSWTGSEAFF TGTGCCAGCAGCTCCTGGACTGGTTCTGAAGCTTTCTTT
TRBJ2-1 - TRBV4-3 few CASSQDGRGFRDEQFF TGCGCCAGCAGCCAAGATGGACGCGGTTTTAGAGATGAGCAGTTCTTC
TRBJ2-3 - TRBV5-1 - CASSLTNLDTQYF TGCGCCAGCAGCTTAACCAACCTAGATACGCAGTATTTT
TRBJ2-7 - TRBV13 few CASSSGESYEQYF TGTGCCAGCAGCTCGGGGGAGAGCTACGAGCAGTACTTC
TRBJ1-4 - TRBV13 - CASSFAPRNEKLFF TGTGCCAGCAGCTTCGCCCCAAGAAATGAAAAACTGTTTTTT
TRBJ2-6 - TRBV7-3 - CASSLSISGTGANVLTF TGTGCCAGCAGCCTCTCAATATCAGGGACTGGGGCCAACGTCCTGACTTTC
TRBJ2-7 - TRBV7-6 once CASSVGDRSYEQYF TGTGCCAGCAGCGTAGGGGACCGTTCCTACGAGCAGTACTTC
TRBJ2-7 - TRBV5-4 - CASSGLLGLSQGEQYF TGTGCCAGCAGCGGGCTCTTGGGCCTTTCCCAGGGGGAGCAGTACTTC
TRBJ1-5 - TRBV7-9 - CASSLESNQPQHF TGTGCCAGCAGCTTAGAAAGCAATCAGCCCCAGCATTTT
TRBJ2-1 - TRBV4-3 - CASSQGWVSYNEQFF TGCGCCAGCAGCCAGGGGTGGGTCTCCTACAATGAGCAGTTCTTC
TRBJ2-7 TRBD2 TRBV7-8 once CASSLAPAGGPYEQYF TGTGCCAGCAGCTTAGCGCCCGCGGGAGGGCCCTACGAGCAGTACTTC
TRBJ2-5 - TRBV6-5 - CASQYSETQYF TGTGCCAGCCAGTACTCGGAGACCCAGTACTTC
TRBJ2-7 - TRBV7-9 - CASSTAYEQYF TGTGCCAGCAGCACTGCCTACGAGCAGTACTTC
TRBJ2-3 - TRBV27 - CASSQTNTDTQYF TGTGCCAGCAGCCAGACAAACACAGATACGCAGTATTTT
TRBJ2-5 - TRBV7-9 - CASSRAAGYGETQYF TGTGCCAGCAGCAGGGCGGCAGGGTATGGGGAGACCCAGTACTTC
TRBJ2-1 - TRBV4-3 few CASSQDVSGSSYNEQFF TGCGCCAGCAGCCAAGATGTTAGCGGTTCCTCCTACAATGAGCAGTTCTTC
TRBJ2-5 - TRBV29-1 few CSVVLGRETQYF TGCAGCGTTGTTTTGGGAAGAGAGACCCAGTACTTC
TRBJ2-1 - TRBV4-3 - CASSQETQGSYNEQFF TGCGCCAGCAGCCAAGAAACGCAGGGCTCCTACAATGAGCAGTTCTTC
TRBJ2-7 - TRBV6-5 - CASSPQVDYEQYF TGTGCCAGCAGTCCCCAGGTAGACTACGAGCAGTACTTC
TRBJ2-7 - TRBV4-3 - CASSQDSAGEHYEQYF TGCGCCAGCAGCCAAGATTCGGCAGGGGAGCACTACGAGCAGTACTTC
TRBJ2-3 TRBD2 TRBV2 - CASSEEASGFTDTQYF TGTGCCAGCAGTGAAGAGGCTAGCGGATTCACAGATACGCAGTATTTT
TRBJ1-5 - TRBV4-3 - CASSQFQGLGQPQHF TGCGCCAGCAGCCAGTTTCAGGGTCTAGGTCAGCCCCAGCATTTT
TRBJ2-7 TRBD1 TRBV5-1 - CASSIPQGPSSYEQYF TGCGCCAGCAGCATCCCACAGGGGCCGAGCTCCTACGAGCAGTACTTC
TRBJ2-5 TRBD2 TRBV28 - CASTTGTGGRLGQETQYF TGTGCCAGCACCACGGGGACGGGGGGAAGGTTGGGCCAAGAGACCCAGTACTTC
TRBJ2-1 - TRBV13 - CASSSLNEQFF TGTGCCAGCAGCTCCCTTAATGAGCAGTTCTTC
TRBJ2-5 - TRBV5-6 - CASSFGLPGAQYF TGTGCCAGCAGCTTTGGACTCCCCGGCGCCCAGTACTTC
TRBJ2-7 TRBD2 TRBV27 - CASSSGTSSYEQYF TGTGCCAGCAGTTCCGGGACTAGCTCCTACGAGCAGTACTTC
TRBJ2-3 TRBD1 TRBV9 - CASSLDRSTDTQYF TGTGCCAGCAGCCTGGACAGGAGCACAGATACGCAGTATTTT
TRBJ2-1 - TRBV15 - CATSRGGDNEQFF TGTGCCACCAGCAGAGGGGGGGACAATGAGCAGTTCTTC
TRBJ1-4 - TRBV4-3 once CASSQGGPVTNEKLFF TGCGCCAGCAGCCAAGGAGGGCCGGTTACTAATGAAAAACTGTTTTTT
TRBJ2-5 - TRBV2 few CASNQPEETQYF TGTGCCAGCAACCAACCGGAGGAGACCCAGTACTTC
TRBJ2-1 - TRBV7-9 - CASSFGASEQFF TGTGCCAGCAGCTTCGGTGCGAGTGAGCAGTTCTTC
TRBJ1-1 - TRBV6-5 few CASTKGPMNTEAFF TGTGCCAGCACCAAAGGCCCTATGAACACTGAAGCTTTCTTT
TRBJ1-2 TRBD1 TRBV6-5 - CASSPLTGANYGYTF TGTGCCAGCAGTCCATTGACAGGGGCTAACTATGGCTACACCTTC
TRBJ2-3 TRBD1 TRBV12-5 few CASDDATGGDTQYF TGTGCTAGTGACGATGCTACAGGGGGAGATACGCAGTATTTT
TRBJ1-1 - TRBV9 - CASSDSNEAFF TGTGCCAGCAGCGATAGTAATGAAGCTTTCTTT
TRBJ2-3 - TRBV27 - CASSRPYTDTQYF TGTGCCAGCAGTCGGCCTTACACAGATACGCAGTATTTT
TRBJ1-3 - TRBV5-6 - CASSLGQSGNTIYF TGTGCCAGCAGCCTAGGACAGAGTGGAAACACCATATATTTT
TRBJ2-7 - TRBV25-1 once CASRTAYEQYF TGTGCCAGCAGGACAGCCTACGAGCAGTACTTC
TRBJ1-2 - TRBV29-1 - CSVRSQNYGYTF TGCAGCGTTCGTAGCCAGAACTATGGCTACACCTTC
TRBJ2-7 - TRBV15 - CATSRGPFDEQYF TGTGCCACCAGCAGAGGTCCGTTCGACGAGCAGTACTTC
TRBJ2-1 TRBD2 TRBV4-1 - CASSQGFTSGGGGQFF TGCGCCAGCAGCCAAGGATTTACTAGCGGGGGTGGTGGGCAGTTCTTC
TRBJ1-1 - TRBV14 - CASSPGAIRQTTVDTEAFF TGTGCCAGCAGCCCGGGGGCCATTCGTCAGACTACCGTGGACACTGAAGCTTTCTTT
TRBJ2-7 TRBD1 TRBV25-1 - CASNPTERDRVYEQYF TGTGCCAGTAACCCTACCGAACGGGACAGGGTTTACGAGCAGTACTTC
TRBJ1-1 - TRBV18 - CASSRPDGNTEAFF TGTGCCAGCTCACGACCGGACGGCAACACTGAAGCTTTCTTT
TRBJ1-2 - TRBV29-1 - CSVEDGSDLDGYTF TGCAGCGTTGAAGATGGTAGCGATTTGGATGGCTACACCTTC
TRBJ2-7 - TRBV30 - CAWGGSEQYF TGTGCCTGGGGAGGAAGCGAGCAGTACTTC
TRBJ2-1 - TRBV6-6 few CASRLGSGINNEQFF TGTGCCAGCAGACTAGGCTCAGGGATCAACAATGAGCAGTTCTTC
TRBJ2-3 - TRBV13 few CASSRLGSDTQYF TGTGCCAGCAGCCGGCTGGGGTCAGATACGCAGTATTTT
TRBJ2-7 - TRBV9 - CASGAGINEQYF TGTGCCTCAGGTGCGGGGATCAACGAGCAGTACTTC
TRBJ2-3 - TRBV7-6 - CASSLMDTQYF TGTGCCAGCAGCTTAATGGATACGCAGTATTTT